These 30 T cell receptor beta chains share one sample of origin, sequenced in a study of cytomegalovirus exposure and HLA in healthy donors. The PCR employed 60 Vbeta primers together with 13 Jbeta primers. Clones were read by immunoSEQ multiplex PCR, and TCRdb kept only the in-frame ones, dropping some. The sample carries over 80,000 clones, 73% recorded once. The sequenced sample consisted of PBMCs. The receptors were sampled from a man aged 40-49 years in good health and CMV-seronegative.

V usage is TRBV27 and J usage is TRBJ2-6; tentatively, D is TRBD1 (5 bases). Germline lookup yields CDR1 MNHEY and CDR2 SMNVEV (reference sequence). The germline V and J ends were trimmed by 5 bases and 1 base, with 9 bases remaining between them. This CDR3 spans 15 amino acids. The CDR3, as DNA: TGTGCCAGCAGTGACAGTACTTCTGGGGCCAACGTCCTGACTTTC. Translated, it gives CASSDSTSGANVLTF.

About this clone: The junction departs from the called germline gene at one end, perhaps through a read error. The rearrangement uses TRBV2 and TRBJ2-5; tentatively, D is TRBD1 (6 bases). CDR3 length equals 10 residues. Germline values: CDR1 SNHLY, CDR2 FYNNEI. CDR3 protein: CASDQGSPHF. The DNA of the CDR3 is TGTGCCAGCGACCAGGGGTCCCCCCACTTC.

This clone appeared a single time. V gene TRBV7-7 combines with J gene TRBJ2-5, with D possibly TRBD1 on 6 matching bases. The V gene's germline CDR1 is SSHAT and CDR2 FNYEAQ (reference sequence). V shed 3 bases and J shed 5 bases, with 16 bases lying between them. This CDR3 is built from 15 residues. DNA for the CDR3: TGTGCCAGCAGCTTGTTGACAGGCGATTCGGAGACCCAGTACTTC. It specifies CASSLLTGDSETQYF.

The V call is TRBV2, the J call TRBJ1-6, with D possibly matching TRBD1 (5 bases). Trimming pared 7 bases from V and 4 bases from J, leaving 8 bases between. The CDR3 is 13 amino acids. CDR1 and CDR2 (germline): SNHLY, FYNNEI. The CDR3: CASTQGYNSPLHF. As DNA, the CDR3 is TGTGCCAGCACCCAGGGATATAATTCACCCCTCCACTTT.

This clone occurred once. A read error is possible here, since a much larger clone lies one base away. The same CDR3 is also encoded by other DNA sequences in this sample. The chain has TRBV6-5 and TRBJ2-7; TRBD1 matches at 8 bases. The CDR3 contains 15 residues. Trimming cost V 7 bases and J 1 base; bases outside gene matches: 9. CDR1 and CDR2 (germline): MNHEY, SVGAGI. The CDR3 region has the DNA TGTGCCAGCACTCCAGGACAGGGTGGATCCTACGAGCAGTACTTC. Protein sequence: CASTPGQGGSYEQYF.

The chain recombines TRBV2 with TRBJ1-4; 10 nucleotides match TRBD1. With 4 bases clipped from V and 4 bases from J, the junction kept 3 bases outside the gene matches. Germline V lookup: CDR1 SNHLY, CDR2 FYNNEI. The CDR3 sequence is 15 residues long. CDR3: CASSGQGAGNEKLFF. The CDR3 nucleotides read TGTGCCAGCAGTGGACAGGGGGCGGGTAATGAAAAACTGTTTTTT.

The chain combines TRBV29-1 with TRBJ2-1, with D unclear. Germline CDR1 is SQVTM and CDR2 is ANQGSEA. CDR3 length: 14 residues. The V end was cut by 5 bases, the J end by 0 bases, with 11 bases between. Here the CDR3 DNA reads TGCAGCGTTTACTTACAGAGCTCCTACAATGAGCAGTTCTTC. Its protein product is CSVYLQSSYNEQFF.

The chain recombines TRBV5-6 with TRBJ2-1, with D tentatively TRBD2 (7 bases). Germline lookup yields CDR1 SGHDT and CDR2 YYEEEE. The CDR3 has 14 amino acids. V was trimmed by 3 bases and J by 10 bases, leaving 17 bases between them. CDR3 sequence: CASSSQGGGREQFF. The CDR3 DNA reads TGTGCCAGCAGCTCCCAAGGGGGGGGGCGGGAGCAGTTCTTC.

This clone is classed as medium-sized. This chain joins TRBV5-6 and TRBJ1-2; the match to TRBD1 covers 8 bases. The V gene end was trimmed by 0 bases and the J gene end by 4 bases; junction bases not matched to a gene: 11. CDR1 SGHDT and CDR2 YYEEEE come from the germline V gene. The CDR3 is made up of 17 amino acids. CDR3 residues: CASSLVGDRSRVYGYTF. DNA for the CDR3: TGTGCCAGCAGCTTGGTGGGGGACAGGAGTCGAGTCTATGGCTACACCTTC.

This chain connects TRBV4-2 to TRBJ1-4; no clear D gene. Trimming cost V 0 bases and J 11 bases, with 10 bases left between them. Germline V CDR1 and CDR2: LGHNA, YNFKEQ. The CDR3 sequence is 13 residues long. The CDR3 nucleotides read TGTGCCAGCAGCCAAGAGCCGGGTCTGAAACTGTTTTTT. Its translation is CASSQEPGLKLFF.

This chain connects TRBV10-1 to TRBJ2-1, with 7 positions matching TRBD2. This CDR3 region has 16 residues. V gave up 2 bases and J gave up 7 bases; unmatched junction bases: 11. Germline V gene data show CDR1 as WNHNN and CDR2 as SYGVQD (reference sequence). The CDR3 nucleotides read TGCGCCAGCAGTGAGGGGACGGGGGGAATGCCTAATGAGCAGTTCTTC. It codes for CASSEGTGGMPNEQFF.

Ten or more counts support this clone. This sample also contains other DNA sequences that code for the same CDR3. The genes are TRBV6-1 and TRBJ2-3; 14 nucleotides agree with TRBD2. This CDR3 has 15 amino acids. Trimming at V came to 4 bases and at J to 4 bases, leaving 1 base not matched to a gene. The V gene's germline CDR1 is MNHNS and CDR2 SASEGT. The CDR3 DNA reads TGTGCCAGCAGTGGACTAGCGGGGGGGCCAGATACGCAGTATTTT. Encoded protein: CASSGLAGGPDTQYF.

J is TRBJ2-3 and V is TRBV5-1; D may be TRBD2 (5 bases). Per the germline V gene, CDR1 is SGHRS and CDR2 is YFSETQ. V gave up 3 bases and J gave up 3 bases, with 11 bases separating them. The CDR3 is made up of 14 amino acids. CDR3 region: CASSSQRLTDTQYF. The CDR3 nucleotides are TGCGCCAGCAGCTCACAGCGGTTAACAGATACGCAGTATTTT.

The chain combines TRBV15 with TRBJ1-4; tentative D call: TRBD1 (6 bases). Germline CDR1 reads LNHNV; CDR2 reads YYDKDF (reference sequence). The V and J ends lost 2 bases and 8 bases respectively, with 15 bases between them. The CDR3 is 15 residues long. CDR3 DNA sequence: TGTGCCACCAGCAGATGGGGAGGGGGAGGAGAAAAACTGTTTTTT. As protein: CATSRWGGGGEKLFF.

The DNA of the CDR3 is TGTGCCAGCAGTTACACACTGGACAGGGGCTATGGCTACACCTTC. This sequence encodes CASSYTLDRGYGYTF. The chain carries TRBV6-5 and TRBJ1-2; 9 bases are shared with TRBD1. J was trimmed by 4 bases and V by 2 bases; bases with no gene match: 5. The germline gives CDR1 MNHEY, CDR2 SVGAGI. There are 15 residues in the CDR3.

The rearrangement links TRBV7-2 to TRBJ1-1; a possible D gene is TRBD1 (5 bases). Germline assignment: CDR1 SGHTA and CDR2 FQGNSA. The CDR3 loop spans 16 amino acids. V was shortened by 6 bases and J by 2 bases, with 19 bases between the two germline ends. The CDR3 DNA sequence: TGTGCCAGCAGTCCCCAGGGCGTGTTAGTAAACACTGAAGCTTTCTTT. Its translation is CASSPQGVLVNTEAFF. Drawing the rest from reference TRBV7-2 and TRBJ1-1, the complete variable domain is GAGVSQSPSNKVTEKGKDVELRCDPISGHTALYWYRQSLGQGLEFLIYFQGNSAPDKSGLPSDRFSAERTGGSVSTLTIQRTQQEDSAVYLCASSPQGVLVNTEAFFGQGTRLTVV.

This clone was observed a handful of times. The chain carries TRBV7-2 and TRBJ1-3; 8 bases agree with TRBD1. The CDR3 is 14 amino acids. The V gene's germline CDR1 is SGHTA and CDR2 FQGNSA. V gave up 3 bases and J gave up 3 bases; unmatched junction bases: 1. The chain's CDR3 is CASSFTGGGNTIYF. The CDR3 DNA is TGTGCCAGCAGCTTCACAGGGGGTGGAAACACCATATATTTT.

The J gene is TRBJ1-5, the V gene TRBV21-1; no DNA check was done on the table's D call, TRBD1. TRBV21-1 corresponds to a pseudogene. CDR3 length: 16 residues. For the CDR3, the DNA is TGTGCCAGCAGCAAAGAGCAGGGTGGATGCAATCAGCCCCAGCATTTT. It specifies CASSKEQGGCNQPQHF.

As DNA, the CDR3 is TGCGCCAGCAGCTTAACCCCCGGGACAGGAGGCTATGGCTACACCTTC. This translates into CASSLTPGTGGYGYTF. The chain links TRBV5-1 to TRBJ1-2, with 8 bases lining up with TRBD1. Trimming cost V 2 bases and J 4 bases; bases outside gene matches: 10. The V gene's germline CDR1 is SGHRS and CDR2 YFSETQ. The CDR3 runs to 16 residues.

The chain uses TRBV6-5 and TRBJ1-2, with D perhaps matching TRBD1 (6 bases). The CDR3 contains 15 residues. In germline, CDR1 is MNHEY, CDR2 SVGAGI. Trimming removed 5 bases at V and 6 bases at J, with 19 bases between. The CDR3 DNA sequence: TGTGCCAGCAGTGCCCAAACAGGGAATTGGCATGGCTACACCTTC. Translating it yields CASSAQTGNWHGYTF.

The V call is TRBV6-4, the J call TRBJ1-2; TRBD1 aligns across 7 bases. The germline V gene encodes CDR1 MRHNA and CDR2 SNTAGT. The CDR3 spans 14 residues. V shed 5 bases and J 4 bases; nucleotides not matched to a gene: 7. The CDR3 protein is CASSPPRDSYGYTF. The DNA for the CDR3 is TGTGCCAGCAGTCCCCCCCGGGACAGCTATGGCTACACCTTC.

As concerns this clone: This same CDR3 is encoded by further DNA sequences in the sample. This chain joins TRBV18 and TRBJ2-7; 10 positions match TRBD1. This CDR3 comprises 14 residues. The V gene's germline CDR1 is KGHSH and CDR2 LQKENI. J was trimmed by 2 bases and V by 6 bases; bases with no gene match: 4. The CDR3 protein is CASSPGTGAYEQYF. The CDR3 region has the DNA TGTGCCAGCTCGCCTGGGACAGGGGCCTACGAGCAGTACTTC.

This chain uses TRBV9 with TRBJ1-1, with D unclear. In germline, CDR1 is SGDLS, CDR2 YYNGEE. This CDR3 has 14 residues. Trimming stripped 3 bases from V and 3 bases from J, with 12 bases between. The CDR3 DNA follows: TGTGCCAGCAGCGCCCTCACCGGGGACACTGAAGCTTTCTTT. Translating it yields CASSALTGDTEAFF.

This clone was picked up one time. The CDR3 protein is CSVADRGRSTEAFF. The CDR3 DNA is TGCAGCGTTGCTGACAGGGGGCGGAGTACTGAAGCTTTCTTT. This chain links TRBV29-1 with TRBJ1-1; 10 bases align to TRBD1. CDR3 length equals 14 residues. The J segment lost 5 bases and the V segment lost 4 bases, leaving 7 bases of the junction unmatched. The germline gives CDR1 SQVTM, CDR2 ANQGSEA.

The chain uses TRBV6-1 and TRBJ2-7; D is ambiguous. Germline V gene data show CDR1 as MNHNS and CDR2 as SASEGT. The V end lost 1 base, the J end lost 0 bases, and 13 bases lay between the germline ends. The CDR3 runs to 16 residues. CDR3 coding DNA: TGTGCCAGCAGTGAAGGGTCCGGCTACAGCTCCTACGAGCAGTACTTC. Protein sequence: CASSEGSGYSSYEQYF.

This clone showed up just a few times. The V gene is TRBV10-2, the J gene TRBJ2-3; 8 bases agree with TRBD2. This CDR3 comprises 14 residues. V trimming: 6 bases; J trimming: 2 bases; junction bases outside the gene matches: 4. The germline V gene has CDR1 WSHSY and CDR2 SAAADI. The CDR3 here is CASRISGVTDTQYF. CDR3 bases: TGCGCCAGCAGAATTAGCGGGGTCACAGATACGCAGTATTTT.

This clone was seen a few times. This chain connects TRBV5-4 to TRBJ2-1; D is possibly TRBD2 (5 bases). CDR1 and CDR2 (germline): SGHNT, YYREEE (reference sequence). The length of the CDR3 is 15 residues. Deletions cut 1 base from V and 0 bases from J, with 8 bases between. The CDR3: CASSLNSGSYNEQFF. CDR3 in DNA: TGTGCCAGCAGCTTGAACAGCGGCTCCTACAATGAGCAGTTCTTC.

The genes are TRBV11-1 and TRBJ1-1; no clear D. The length of the CDR3 is 18 residues. The germline V and J ends were trimmed by 1 base and 0 bases, with 18 bases remaining between them. In germline, CDR1 is SGHAT, CDR2 FQDESV (reference sequence). In DNA, the CDR3 is TGTGCCAGCAGCTTAGAAAGTCTGGGTCTGACTATGAACACTGAAGCTTTCTTT. Protein: CASSLESLGLTMNTEAFF.

The rearrangement joins TRBV28 to TRBJ1-1; a possible D gene is TRBD1 (6 bases). This CDR3 comprises 18 residues. Trimming took off 5 bases at V and 0 bases at J, with 22 bases between the two ends. Germline CDR1 and CDR2: MDHEN and SYDVKM. The CDR3 region has the DNA TGTGCCAGCAGTGGGAGGGGTGGACAGCGTCCGATGAACACTGAAGCTTTCTTT. Translation gives CASSGRGGQRPMNTEAFF.

This chain links TRBV4-3 with TRBJ1-4; D remains ambiguous. Germline assignment: CDR1 LGHNA and CDR2 YSLEER. Trimming left V 0 bases short and J 7 bases short, with 9 bases between. The CDR3 has 14 residues. The CDR3 DNA follows: TGCGCCAGCAGCCAAGATCGGTACGGTGAAAAACTGTTTTTT. Protein product: CASSQDRYGEKLFF.